This T cell receptor beta chain appears in the sequencing data of a study of control samples from healthy donors and cancer patients. This table comes from immunoSEQ multiplex PCR, and its TCRdb copy is limited to in-frame clones, with some not included. The sample has 120,000 or so clones, roughly 89% seen once; the top ten hold 12%. Regarding this clone: Other DNA sequences from this sample encode an identical CDR3 as well.

With V trimmed by 2 bases and J by 2 bases, 3 bases remained unmatched. This CDR3 has 15 residues. Germline V lookup: CDR1 MNHEY, CDR2 SVGAGI. The chain couples TRBV6-5 to TRBJ2-5; 9 bases align to TRBD1. The clonotype was recovered from a man between 25 and 39 years old in good health. Sequenced: blood. The CDR3 spells CASSYLGQGQETQYF. CDR3 DNA sequence: TGTGCCAGCAGTTACCTGGGACAGGGACAAGAGACCCAGTACTTC.